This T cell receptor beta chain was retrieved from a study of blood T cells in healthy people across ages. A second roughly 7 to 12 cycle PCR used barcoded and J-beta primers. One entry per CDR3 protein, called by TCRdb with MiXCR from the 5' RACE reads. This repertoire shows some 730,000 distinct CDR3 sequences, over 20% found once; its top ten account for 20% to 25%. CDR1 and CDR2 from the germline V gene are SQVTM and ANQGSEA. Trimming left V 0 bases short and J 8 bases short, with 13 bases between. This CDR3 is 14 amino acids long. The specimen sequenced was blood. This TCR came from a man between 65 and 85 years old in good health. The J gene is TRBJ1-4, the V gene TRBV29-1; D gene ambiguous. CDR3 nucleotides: TGCAGCGTTGAAGAAGCACGGGCGGCGGAAAAACTGTTTTTT. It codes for CSVEEARAAEKLFF.